The text below deals with one T cell receptor (beta chain). The specificity of this receptor is unknown. The sample holds no much larger clone one base away, and base qualities are not on file. This sample is drawn from a study of immunodeficiency (dated by TCRdb to between 2018 and 2020). In terms of the full investigation: The repertoires were analyzed to search for VDJ recombination defects and oligoclonality. General study outcomes and caveats: Based on top-100 and total clonotype frequencies, severe oligoclonality was found in patient CD8+ T cells but not in patient CD4+ T cells. Relative to control CD8+ T cells, CD8+ T cells from patients had restricted TRB V-J pairing and a lower productive entropy. In the entropy comparisons of patients versus healthy controls, patients were shown as n=3 (open circles), and an effect on thymic development was only suggested as possible.

Before TCR sequencing, CD3+CD8+ T cells were sorted out of fresh PBMCs. Genomic DNA was extracted using the QIAamp DNA Blood Mini Kit and was submitted for immunoSEQ repertoire analysis. Multiplex PCR was used to amplify CDR3 regions from a standard amount of genomic DNA template. The PCR products underwent sequencing on an Illumina platform. Regarding the original processing steps: Sequences were aligned to a reference, with V, D and J gene definitions taken from IMGT. Closely related sequences were merged by a nearest-neighbor clustering algorithm so that PCR and sequencing errors were removed. V, D and J usage was analyzed in productive unique and total sequences using ImmunoSEQ Analyzer tools and R version 3.6.1. Drawn from immuneACCESS, this table holds only the in-frame rearrangements with V and J called that TCRdb kept. Clones are partly lost; checked studies trace under half to an unresolved V gene and leave the rest unexplained. D and trimming come from the DNA, and the V and J calls and clone size come from that table. This sample gives about 1,100 clones in total; 80% to 95% of them show up just once. The ten most abundant clones make up roughly 1.5% of the sample.

Unmatched junction bases come to 5, with V trimmed by 5 bases and J by 1 base. The CDR3 runs 15 amino acids, cysteine and phenylalanine included. Only the CDR3 part of the read is kept: 45 bases, read in frame from the first base. According to the germline V gene, CDR1 reads SGHTA and CDR2 reads FQGNSA. The receptor was isolated from a female donor. This receptor chain uses TRBV7-2 and TRBJ2-3; 8 central bases correspond to TRBD2. The sample consisted of CD8+ T cells from blood. The base sequence is TGTGCCAGCAGCCCCAGCGGGGGTCGCACAGATACGCAGTATTTT. This sequence encodes CASSPSGGRTDTQYF. The full variable domain, with segments outside the CDR3 supplied by the reference TRBV7-2 and TRBJ2-3 proteins, appears as GAGVSQSPSNKVTEKGKDVELRCDPISGHTALYWYRQSLGQGLEFLIYFQGNSAPDKSGLPSDRFSAERTGGSVSTLTIQRTQQEDSAVYLCASSPSGGRTDTQYFGPGTRLTVL.